The present T cell receptor beta chain was sequenced within a study of regulatory T cells in long-lasting Graves disease. CDR3 size: 14 residues. CDR1 is KGHDR, CDR2 SFDVKD, per germline. V shed 4 bases, J shed 7 bases, and the junction held 6 bases outside the gene matches. This clonotype showed up just once. iRepertoire HTBI primers and Arm-PCR of CDR3 regions built TCR beta libraries. TCRdb independently ran MiXCR on the multiplex PCR reads; one entry per CDR3 protein. The sample consists of approximately 470,000 distinct CDR3 sequences, around 16% of them appearing once. Time point indicated: newly diagnosed GD, antithyroid drugs for less than 3 months. From RNA extracted from PBMCs, the TCR library was made. The guidelines of the American Thyroid Association were the basis for diagnosing Graves' disease. The sample was also reused in another study, on T cells in Graves' hyperthyroidism and ophthalmopathy. As reported in that work: Stable Graves' hyperthyroidism meant no ophthalmopathy progression within 18 months. Disease duration under 2 months; hyperthyroidism patients were aged 18 to 65.

The chain combines TRBV24-1 with TRBJ2-1, with TRBD2 identical over 7 bases. The clonotype comes from a man aged 35-49 years with Graves disease. Sequenced material: peripheral blood mononuclear cells (PBMCs), taken at new diagnosis, from a patient treated with antithyroid drugs. Here the CDR3 reads CATSDQGLVNEQFF. The CDR3 DNA reads TGTGCCACCAGTGACCAAGGACTAGTTAATGAGCAGTTCTTC.